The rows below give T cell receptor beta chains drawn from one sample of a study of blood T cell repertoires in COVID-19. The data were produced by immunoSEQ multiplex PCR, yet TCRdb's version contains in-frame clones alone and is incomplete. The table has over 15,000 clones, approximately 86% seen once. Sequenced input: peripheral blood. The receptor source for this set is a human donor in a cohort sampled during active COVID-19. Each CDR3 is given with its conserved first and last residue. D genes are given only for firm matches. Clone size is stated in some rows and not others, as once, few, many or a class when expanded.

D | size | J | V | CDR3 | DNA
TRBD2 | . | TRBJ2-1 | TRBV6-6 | CASSYRTSGGNNEQFF | TGTGCCAGCAGTTATCGGACTAGCGGGGGGAACAATGAGCAGTTCTTC
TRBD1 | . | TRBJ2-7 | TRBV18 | CASSPNRDRVSEQYF | TGTGCCAGCTCACCAAACCGGGACAGGGTTTCCGAGCAGTACTTC
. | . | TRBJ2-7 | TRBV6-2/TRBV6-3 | CASSYGAGAPSYEQYF | TGTGCCAGCAGTTACGGGGCGGGGGCCCCCTCCTACGAGCAGTACTTC
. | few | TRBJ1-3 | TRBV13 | CASSSAVLSGNTIYF | TGTGCCAGCAGCTCTGCTGTACTCTCTGGAAACACCATATATTTT
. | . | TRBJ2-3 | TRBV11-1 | CASSLSRDTQYF | TGTGCCAGCAGCCTTTCCAGAGATACGCAGTATTTT
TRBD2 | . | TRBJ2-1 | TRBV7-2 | CASSLAPSGGGEQFF | TGTGCCAGCAGCTTAGCGCCTAGCGGGGGGGGTGAGCAGTTCTTC
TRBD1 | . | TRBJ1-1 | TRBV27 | CASSFRGQGGITEAFF | TGTGCCAGCAGTTTCAGAGGACAGGGTGGGATAACTGAAGCTTTCTTT
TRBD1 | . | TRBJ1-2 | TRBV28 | CASSIGQGSGYTF | TGTGCCAGCAGTATCGGACAGGGGAGTGGCTACACCTTC
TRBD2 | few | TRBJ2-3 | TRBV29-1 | CSVRKAGDTDTQYF | TGCAGCGTTAGGAAAGCGGGGGACACAGATACGCAGTATTTT
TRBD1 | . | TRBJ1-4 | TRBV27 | CASSFRTGLNEKLFF | TGTGCCAGCAGTTTTAGGACAGGGCTTAATGAAAAACTGTTTTTT
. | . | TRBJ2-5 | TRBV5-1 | CASSLDRAQETQYF | TGCGCCAGCAGCTTGGACAGGGCCCAAGAGACCCAGTACTTC
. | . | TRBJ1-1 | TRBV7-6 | CASSLEGGKVGTEAFF | TGTGCCAGCAGCTTAGAAGGGGGAAAGGTTGGCACTGAAGCTTTCTTT
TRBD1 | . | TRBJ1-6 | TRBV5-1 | CASSSTGEVVSSPLHF | TGCGCCAGCAGTTCGACAGGGGAGGTTGTCAGTTCACCCCTCCACTTT
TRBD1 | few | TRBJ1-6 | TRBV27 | CASRGRTGHNSPLHF | TGTGCCAGCAGAGGACGGACAGGACATAATTCACCCCTCCACTTT
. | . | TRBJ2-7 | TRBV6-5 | CASSYSTQTAQYF | TGTGCCAGCAGTTACTCCACACAGACAGCTCAGTACTTC
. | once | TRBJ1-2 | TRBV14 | CASSQITLRGYGYTF | TGTGCCAGCAGCCAGATAACCCTCCGGGGCTATGGCTACACCTTC
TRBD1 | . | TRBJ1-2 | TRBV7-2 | CASSLWTGGVRYTF | TGTGCCAGCAGCCTTTGGACAGGGGGCGTTCGCTACACCTTC
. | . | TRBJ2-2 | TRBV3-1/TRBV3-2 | CASSQLSSRELFF | TGTGCCAGCAGCCAACTTAGCAGCCGGGAGCTGTTTTTT
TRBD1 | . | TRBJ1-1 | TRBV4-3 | CASSQGTGSLNLAPEAFF | TGCGCCAGCAGCCAAGGGACAGGGTCTTTAAACCTCGCACCAGAAGCTTTCTTT
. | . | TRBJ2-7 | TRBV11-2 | CASSLVAFSYEQYF | TGTGCCAGCAGCTTAGTAGCATTCAGTTACGAGCAGTACTTC
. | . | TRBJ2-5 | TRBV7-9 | CASSPVGAGKETQYF | TGTGCCAGCAGCCCAGTTGGGGCCGGCAAAGAGACCCAGTACTTC
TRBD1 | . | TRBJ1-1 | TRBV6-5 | CASRGQHTNTEAFF | TGTGCCAGCAGGGGACAGCATACGAACACTGAAGCTTTCTTT
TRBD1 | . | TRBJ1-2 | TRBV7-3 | CASSTGGQDYGYTF | TGTGCCAGCAGCACCGGGGGACAGGACTATGGCTACACCTTC
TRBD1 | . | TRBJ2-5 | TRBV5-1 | CASSSTTGGVETQYF | TGCGCCAGCAGCTCAACGACAGGGGGCGTGGAGACCCAGTACTTC
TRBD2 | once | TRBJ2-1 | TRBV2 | CASSGTSGIYNEQFF | TGTGCCAGCAGTGGCACTAGCGGGATCTACAATGAGCAGTTCTTC
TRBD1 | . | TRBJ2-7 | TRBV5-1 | CASSLSQGAGEQYF | TGCGCCAGCAGTTTGTCACAGGGGGCAGGGGAGCAGTACTTC
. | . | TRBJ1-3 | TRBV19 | CASSDPRVELSGNTIYF | TGTGCCAGTAGTGATCCCAGGGTCGAACTGTCTGGAAACACCATATATTTT
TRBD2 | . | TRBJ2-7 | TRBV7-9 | CASSSGLAGANSYEQYF | TGTGCCAGCAGCTCGGGACTAGCGGGGGCCAACTCCTACGAGCAGTACTTC
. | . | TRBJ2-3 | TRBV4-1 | CASSQAPPWAQVDTQYF | TGCGCCAGCAGCCAAGCCCCCCCGTGGGCCCAGGTAGATACGCAGTATTTT
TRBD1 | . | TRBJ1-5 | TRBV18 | CASSPVDRGPNQPQHF | TGTGCCAGCTCACCGGTGGACAGGGGGCCCAATCAGCCCCAGCATTTT
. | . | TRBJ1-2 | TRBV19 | CASSNREDTLYGYTF | TGTGCCAGTAGTAACAGAGAGGACACTCTCTATGGCTACACCTTC
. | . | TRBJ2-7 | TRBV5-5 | CASSFVWGDSSYEQYF | TGTGCCAGCAGCTTTGTTTGGGGGGACAGCTCCTACGAGCAGTACTTC